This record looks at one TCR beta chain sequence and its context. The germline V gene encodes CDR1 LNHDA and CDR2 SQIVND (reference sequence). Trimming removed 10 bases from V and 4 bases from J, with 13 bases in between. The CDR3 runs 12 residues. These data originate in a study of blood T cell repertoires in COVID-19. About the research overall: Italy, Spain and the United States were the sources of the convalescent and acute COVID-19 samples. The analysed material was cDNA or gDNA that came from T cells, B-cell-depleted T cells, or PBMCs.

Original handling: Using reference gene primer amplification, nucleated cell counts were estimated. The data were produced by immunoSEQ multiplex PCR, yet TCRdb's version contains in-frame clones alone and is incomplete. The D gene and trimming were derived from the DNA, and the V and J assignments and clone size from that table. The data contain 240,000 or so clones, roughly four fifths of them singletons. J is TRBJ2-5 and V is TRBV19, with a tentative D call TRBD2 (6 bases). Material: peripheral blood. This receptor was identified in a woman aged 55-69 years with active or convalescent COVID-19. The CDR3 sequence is CATAGSRETQYF. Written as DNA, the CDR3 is TGTGCCACCGCGGGGTCTAGAGAGACCCAGTACTTC.